This is a list of T cell receptor beta chains from one sample in a study of blood T cell repertoires in COVID-19. Using immunoSEQ multiplex PCR, the repertoire was profiled, and TCRdb retains in-frame clones only, with some absent. The data contain hundreds of thousands of clones, about 90% of them seen just once; the ten biggest clones take up 1.2%. Sequencing was performed on peripheral blood. Source of these receptors: a man aged 35 to 55 with acute or convalescent COVID-19. Each CDR3 is given with its conserved first and last residue. Each record gives: J gene, D gene, V gene, clone size, CDR3 protein, CDR3 DNA. D genes are given only for firm matches. Only some rows state a clone size, as once, few, many or a class for expanded clones.

j_gene: TRBJ1-4; d_gene: NA; v_gene: TRBV10-3; abundance: NA; CDR3aa: CAISESKRGEKLFF; CDR3nt: TGTGCCATCAGTGAGTCTAAGAGAGGTGAAAAACTGTTTTTT
j_gene: TRBJ2-7; d_gene: TRBD1; v_gene: TRBV7-9; abundance: NA; CDR3aa: CASSLVSRGRSYEQYF; CDR3nt: TGTGCCAGCAGCTTAGTGTCCAGGGGGCGATCCTACGAGCAGTACTTC
j_gene: TRBJ1-5; d_gene: NA; v_gene: TRBV6-2/TRBV6-3; abundance: NA; CDR3aa: CASSYGPGSAPQHF; CDR3nt: TGTGCCAGCAGTTACGGGCCAGGGTCGGCGCCCCAGCATTTT
j_gene: TRBJ2-7; d_gene: TRBD1; v_gene: TRBV6-5; abundance: few; CDR3aa: CASTRDRLSYEQYF; CDR3nt: TGTGCCAGCACGAGGGACAGGTTATCCTACGAGCAGTACTTC
j_gene: TRBJ1-1; d_gene: NA; v_gene: TRBV7-2; abundance: few; CDR3aa: CASRTDSYTEAFF; CDR3nt: TGTGCCAGCAGGACCGACAGCTACACTGAAGCTTTCTTT
j_gene: TRBJ1-2; d_gene: NA; v_gene: TRBV28; abundance: once; CDR3aa: CASTLTGGNPYGYTF; CDR3nt: TGTGCCAGCACCCTTACGGGGGGTAACCCCTATGGCTACACCTTC
j_gene: TRBJ1-5; d_gene: TRBD1; v_gene: TRBV9; abundance: NA; CDR3aa: CASSAGDRYNQPQHF; CDR3nt: TGTGCCAGCAGCGCGGGGGACAGATACAATCAGCCCCAGCATTTT
j_gene: TRBJ1-2; d_gene: NA; v_gene: TRBV3-1/TRBV3-2; abundance: few; CDR3aa: CASSQEGHTRGYTF; CDR3nt: TGTGCCAGCAGCCAAGAGGGGCACACGAGGGGCTACACCTTC
j_gene: TRBJ1-4; d_gene: TRBD1; v_gene: TRBV29-1; abundance: NA; CDR3aa: CSVAGTGEEKLFF; CDR3nt: TGCAGCGTCGCCGGGACAGGGGAAGAAAAACTGTTTTTT
j_gene: TRBJ1-1; d_gene: TRBD1; v_gene: TRBV29-1; abundance: NA; CDR3aa: CSVLPGTGNTEAFF; CDR3nt: TGCAGCGTTCTTCCCGGGACAGGGAACACTGAAGCTTTCTTT
j_gene: TRBJ1-6; d_gene: NA; v_gene: TRBV6-2/TRBV6-3; abundance: NA; CDR3aa: CASSYSGVGSPLHF; CDR3nt: TGTGCCAGCAGTTACTCCGGGGTGGGCTCACCCCTCCACTTT
j_gene: TRBJ2-3; d_gene: TRBD2; v_gene: TRBV7-2; abundance: NA; CDR3aa: CASSQRTSGGRRTDTQYF; CDR3nt: TGTGCCAGCAGCCAAAGGACTAGCGGGGGCCGTCGCACAGATACGCAGTATTTT
j_gene: TRBJ1-5; d_gene: TRBD1; v_gene: TRBV5-3; abundance: NA; CDR3aa: CARSLIPGQGLVDGNQPQHF; CDR3nt: TGTGCCAGAAGCTTGATACCGGGACAGGGCCTCGTTGATGGCAATCAGCCCCAGCATTTT
j_gene: TRBJ1-1; d_gene: NA; v_gene: TRBV28; abundance: once; CDR3aa: CASSSSRAEAFF; CDR3nt: TGTGCCAGCAGTTCCTCTCGGGCTGAAGCTTTCTTT
j_gene: TRBJ2-7; d_gene: NA; v_gene: TRBV7-9; abundance: NA; CDR3aa: CASSLGDNSYEQYF; CDR3nt: TGTGCCAGCAGCTTAGGGGACAACTCCTACGAGCAGTACTTC
j_gene: TRBJ2-2; d_gene: NA; v_gene: TRBV9; abundance: NA; CDR3aa: CASSVGVGRPGELFF; CDR3nt: TGTGCCAGCAGCGTAGGGGTTGGGAGGCCCGGGGAGCTGTTTTTT
j_gene: TRBJ2-7; d_gene: NA; v_gene: TRBV15; abundance: NA; CDR3aa: CATSRDRASPAYEQYF; CDR3nt: TGTGCCACCAGCAGAGATCGGGCTAGCCCTGCCTACGAGCAGTACTTC
j_gene: TRBJ1-6; d_gene: NA; v_gene: TRBV5-5; abundance: NA; CDR3aa: CASSLADEAYSPLHF; CDR3nt: TGTGCCAGCAGCTTGGCCGACGAAGCGTATTCACCCCTCCACTTT
j_gene: TRBJ1-1; d_gene: TRBD1; v_gene: TRBV10-3; abundance: once; CDR3aa: CAIKTGGLDTEAFF; CDR3nt: TGTGCCATCAAAACAGGGGGCTTAGACACTGAAGCTTTCTTT
j_gene: TRBJ1-6; d_gene: NA; v_gene: TRBV18; abundance: NA; CDR3aa: CASSPGTTGNSPLHF; CDR3nt: TGTGCCAGCTCACCAGGCACAACGGGTAATTCACCCCTCCACTTT
j_gene: TRBJ1-1; d_gene: NA; v_gene: TRBV30; abundance: NA; CDR3aa: CAWGRVAEAFF; CDR3nt: TGTGCCTGGGGTCGTGTTGCTGAAGCTTTCTTT
j_gene: TRBJ1-4; d_gene: NA; v_gene: TRBV9; abundance: NA; CDR3aa: CASSDTATNEKLFF; CDR3nt: TGTGCCAGCAGCGACACCGCAACTAATGAAAAACTGTTTTTT
j_gene: TRBJ1-1; d_gene: NA; v_gene: TRBV2; abundance: NA; CDR3aa: CASSEQGANTEAFF; CDR3nt: TGTGCCAGCAGTGAACAAGGGGCGAACACTGAAGCTTTCTTT
j_gene: TRBJ2-1; d_gene: TRBD1; v_gene: TRBV19; abundance: NA; CDR3aa: CASSNRDSNNEQFF; CDR3nt: TGTGCCAGTAGTAACCGGGACAGCAACAATGAGCAGTTCTTC
j_gene: TRBJ1-3; d_gene: NA; v_gene: TRBV5-6; abundance: NA; CDR3aa: CASSLGPGRDTIYF; CDR3nt: TGTGCCAGCAGCTTGGGGCCGGGTCGGGACACCATATATTTT
j_gene: TRBJ1-5; d_gene: TRBD1; v_gene: TRBV6-5; abundance: NA; CDR3aa: CASSSADREGPQHF; CDR3nt: TGTGCCAGCAGCTCCGCGGACAGGGAGGGGCCCCAGCATTTT
j_gene: TRBJ2-7; d_gene: TRBD1; v_gene: TRBV4-3; abundance: NA; CDR3aa: CASSQGQGLYEQYF; CDR3nt: TGCGCCAGCAGCCAGGGACAGGGATTATACGAGCAGTACTTC
j_gene: TRBJ2-7; d_gene: TRBD2; v_gene: TRBV5-5; abundance: NA; CDR3aa: CASSRSGGNEQYF; CDR3nt: TGTGCCAGCAGCCGAAGCGGGGGGAACGAGCAGTACTTC
j_gene: TRBJ1-3; d_gene: NA; v_gene: TRBV28; abundance: NA; CDR3aa: CASSDGGGNTIYF; CDR3nt: TGTGCCAGCAGCGATGGGGGGGGAAACACCATATATTTT
j_gene: TRBJ2-7; d_gene: TRBD1; v_gene: TRBV10-3; abundance: NA; CDR3aa: CAISRDRTYEQYF; CDR3nt: TGTGCCATCAGCCGGGACAGAACCTACGAGCAGTACTTC
j_gene: TRBJ1-6; d_gene: TRBD1; v_gene: TRBV6-5; abundance: many; CDR3aa: CASSDEGTGYSPLHF; CDR3nt: TGTGCCAGCAGCGACGAAGGGACAGGGTATTCACCCCTCCACTTT
j_gene: TRBJ2-1; d_gene: NA; v_gene: TRBV7-3; abundance: NA; CDR3aa: CASSQSREGEQFF; CDR3nt: TGTGCCAGCAGCCAATCTAGAGAAGGTGAGCAGTTCTTC
j_gene: TRBJ2-7; d_gene: TRBD1; v_gene: TRBV6-5; abundance: NA; CDR3aa: CASPGRQGGEQYF; CDR3nt: TGTGCCAGCCCAGGTCGACAGGGGGGCGAGCAGTACTTC
j_gene: TRBJ1-2; d_gene: TRBD1; v_gene: TRBV6-2/TRBV6-3; abundance: NA; CDR3aa: CASSYTPGQGYYGYTF; CDR3nt: TGTGCCAGCAGTTACACCCCGGGACAGGGATATTATGGCTACACCTTC
j_gene: TRBJ2-1; d_gene: TRBD2; v_gene: TRBV5-5; abundance: NA; CDR3aa: CASSLELAGFYNEQFF; CDR3nt: TGTGCCAGCAGCTTGGAACTAGCGGGGTTCTACAATGAGCAGTTCTTC
j_gene: TRBJ1-1; d_gene: NA; v_gene: TRBV21-1; abundance: once; CDR3aa: CASTIKGAPYTEAFF; CDR3nt: TGTGCCAGCACTATAAAGGGGGCGCCGTACACTGAAGCTTTCTTT
j_gene: TRBJ1-1; d_gene: NA; v_gene: TRBV5-1; abundance: NA; CDR3aa: CASSTGGGNTEAFF; CDR3nt: TGCGCCAGCAGCACGGGTGGGGGCAACACTGAAGCTTTCTTT
j_gene: TRBJ2-7; d_gene: NA; v_gene: TRBV14; abundance: NA; CDR3aa: CASSQESYEQYF; CDR3nt: TGTGCCAGCAGCCAAGAGAGCTACGAGCAGTACTTC
j_gene: TRBJ2-2; d_gene: TRBD2; v_gene: TRBV15; abundance: NA; CDR3aa: CATSREWAGGQTGELFF; CDR3nt: TGTGCCACCAGCAGAGAGTGGGCGGGAGGTCAAACCGGGGAGCTGTTTTTT
j_gene: TRBJ1-5; d_gene: NA; v_gene: TRBV28; abundance: NA; CDR3aa: CASSLPDGGDQPQHF; CDR3nt: TGTGCCAGCAGTTTGCCCGACGGTGGAGATCAGCCCCAGCATTTT